This T cell receptor (beta chain) was observed in a study of identical twins (dated by TCRdb to the mid-2010s). Describing the broader study: To test whether fetal clonotypes persist, the study used deep sequencing on TCR alpha and beta repertoires from monozygotic twins, unrelated adults of various ages, and cord blood. To rule out contamination, replicate twin experiments were performed at different times with different library preparation protocols. Results the study describes overall, beyond this receptor: A weaker excess of twin sharing was found in beta out-of-frame sequences because the signal-to-noise ratio was lowered by fewer shared sequences. Fewer insertions were carried by abundant cord blood beta clonotypes; a weaker similar trend was observed in young adult naive repertoires, while no such trend was observed in memory repertoires. Zero-insertion analyses could be partly confounded by invariant T cells such as MAIT and iNKT, though diverse VJ usage argued against such confounding for most clonotypes. Out-of-frame TCR alpha sharing in monozygotic twins was systematically underestimated by recombination models, whereas sharing between unrelated individuals was in agreement with the recombination models. Because the same donors could not be followed over many years, conclusions were based on cross-sectional statistical analysis. Compared with coincidental sharing between unrelated individuals, out-of-frame TCR alpha sequences shared between twins had an excess of sequences with low generation probability.

Libraries were prepared through 5' RACE. The sequencer listed for this sample is Illumina HiSeq 2000. A universal primer binding site was introduced by template switching, and a unique molecular identifier was present in the final cDNA, enabling accurate counting of TCR cDNA molecules. Specific primers in the conserved constant-segment region were used to synthesize first-strand cDNA for TCR alpha and beta chains. To control for contamination, every cDNA library carried two barcodes: a SMART-Mk sample barcode plus Illumina barcodes. TruSeq adapter sequences, together with Illumina sample barcodes, were added in two successive PCR steps. TCR alpha and beta cDNA libraries were sequenced on the Illumina HiSeq platform with custom primers. In the paper's pipeline: MiGEC was used to process raw reads and extract unique molecular identifiers, and MiXCR was used to find CDR3 positions. Recombination models were inferred per individual with the repgenHMM and IGoR tools using an EM algorithm. The analysis of shared clonotypes was done with the tcR package in R, with sharing normalized by the product of cloneset sizes. To study raw recombination without the effects of thymic and clonal selection, out-of-frame nonproductive sequences were analyzed. TCRdb trimmed the raw reads at Q25, called clones with MiXCR and kept productive beta chains. Here each entry gathers all rows of one CDR3 protein and keeps the most common genes and DNA. In this record, the V and J calls reflect TCRdb's handling and not the investigators' own analysis. Here the sample has 1.5 million to 2 million distinct CDR3 sequences; under 35% occur a single time. About 0.27% of the sample is taken by the ten largest.

Every donor was a healthy Caucasian. There are 16 amino acids in the CDR3, from cysteine to phenylalanine inclusive. Only the CDR3 DNA is retained, 48 bases long and in frame from the first base. The germline V gene sets CDR1 to SGHAT and CDR2 to FQNNGV. V has 2 bases trimmed and J has 2 bases trimmed; junction bases matching no gene number 4. About this clonotype: The target of this receptor is not known. No base quality values were provided; no much bigger clone lies one nucleotide off.

The clonotype originates from a newborn girl in good health. Recombination connected TRBV11-2 to TRBJ2-3; 10 middle bases align to TRBD2. Sequencing used cord blood. Here is the DNA: TGTGCCAGCAGCTTAACTAGCGGGGCGTTCACAGATACGCAGTATTTT. It translates to CASSLTSGAFTDTQYF.